The 9 T cell receptor beta chains below come from one sample, sequenced in a study of blood T cell repertoires in COVID-19. The table came from immunoSEQ multiplex PCR; TCRdb's copy has only in-frame clones and leaves some out. In the table there are under 350,000 clones, roughly 85% of which are singletons. Sequencing was performed on peripheral blood. The receptor set was obtained from a woman aged 45-65 years who had recovered from COVID-19.

The rearrangement links TRBV13 to TRBJ2-7; a weak D match, TRBD1 (6 bases). Per the germline V gene, CDR1 is PRHDT and CDR2 is FYEKMQ (reference sequence). CDR3 length: 11 amino acids. V was pared by 3 bases and J by 6 bases, with 6 bases between. The DNA of the CDR3 is TGTGCCAGCAGCTTCAGGGGCGAGCAGTACTTC. This sequence encodes CASSFRGEQYF.

The rearrangement uses TRBV5-4 and TRBJ1-1, with no clear D. Between the trimmed V and J ends, which lost 4 bases and 5 bases, there was a span of 18 bases. This CDR3 has 15 residues. Germline CDR1 SGHNT, CDR2 YYREEE (reference sequence). The CDR3 DNA reads TGTGCCAGCAGCCTGGATTGGGCGAGGGAGACTGAAGCTTTCTTT. This sequence encodes CASSLDWARETEAFF.

This clone has a count of ten or more. V usage is TRBV29-1 and J usage is TRBJ2-7; TRBD1 agrees at 7 bases. J lost 0 bases, V lost 6 bases, and 20 bases had no gene match. Per germline, CDR1 SQVTM and CDR2 ANQGSEA. The CDR3 runs to 18 residues. Written as DNA, the CDR3 is TGCAGCGTGTCCACAGGGGCGAACCTTTTCAGGAGCTCCTACGAGCAGTACTTC. Its translation is CSVSTGANLFRSSYEQYF.

The V call is TRBV5-1, the J call TRBJ2-3; 8 positions agree with TRBD1. J was trimmed by 3 bases and V by 2 bases; bases with no gene match: 5. CDR3 length: 15 amino acids. Germline loops: CDR1 SGHRS, CDR2 YFSETQ. For the CDR3, the DNA is TGCGCCAGCAGCTTCGACAGGGGATGGACAGATACGCAGTATTTT. This translates into CASSFDRGWTDTQYF.

The rearrangement joins TRBV5-1 to TRBJ1-2, with TRBD1 matching over 9 bases. Germline V gene lookup returns CDR1 SGHRS and CDR2 YFSETQ. CDR3 length: 14 residues. V dropped 0 bases and J dropped 7; count of bases not matched to a gene: 4. DNA for the CDR3: TGCGCCAGCAGCTTGGACAGGGGGCATGGTGGCTACACCTTC. Translation: CASSLDRGHGGYTF.

This clone appeared many times. The gene calls are TRBV12-3 or TRBV12-4 and TRBJ2-7, with D maybe TRBD2 (5 bases). CDR3 size: 12 residues. Trimming pared 7 bases from V and 2 bases from J, leaving 9 bases between. CDR3 DNA sequence: TGTGCCAGCAAGGGAGTGGCCTACGAGCAGTACTTC. Translated, it gives CASKGVAYEQYF.

This chain connects TRBV9 to TRBJ1-5; 7 bases map to TRBD1. Germline trimming cut 4 bases from V and 5 bases from J; bases unmatched to any gene: 6. The germline CDR1 and CDR2 sequences are SGDLS and YYNGEE. The CDR3 runs to 14 residues. DNA of the CDR3: TGTGCCAGCAGCCCTACAGGGGCCGATCAGCCCCAGCATTTT. This encodes CASSPTGADQPQHF.

V usage is TRBV3-1 (or the pseudogene TRBV3-2) and J usage is TRBJ2-1; 7 positions agree with TRBD2. J was trimmed by 10 bases and V by 3 bases; bases with no gene match: 3. Germline V CDR1 and CDR2: LGHDT, YNNKEL (reference sequence). The CDR3 runs 12 residues. The CDR3, as DNA: TGTGCCAGCAGCCACCCTAGCGGAGAGCAGTTCTTC. Translating gives CASSHPSGEQFF.

The CDR3 loop is CASSAELGEQFF. Here the CDR3 DNA reads TGCGCCAGCAGCGCCGAACTCGGTGAGCAGTTCTTC. The genes are TRBV5-1 and TRBJ2-1; D ambiguous. Trimming removed 4 bases from V and 9 bases from J, with 11 bases in between. Germline V gene data show CDR1 as SGHRS and CDR2 as YFSETQ. This CDR3 has 12 residues.